One and the same sample provided the 7 T cell receptor beta chains below, sequenced in a study of sequential checkpoint blockade in melanoma. Specified treatment: randomized to nivolumab then ipilimumab (arm A) or the reverse (arm B). TCRdb's table, derived via immunoSEQ multiplex PCR, lists solely in-frame clones and lacks some. Here the sample spans thousands of clones, 58% being singletons. Sequencing used CD8+ T cells sorted from blood (inferred from file names), obtained from a patient given nivolumab and ipilimumab in sequence. The receptor set was obtained from a human donor with melanoma.

The CDR3 here is CASSTTGAGNTIYF. CDR3 DNA sequence: TGCGCCAGCAGCACGACAGGGGCTGGAAACACCATATATTTT. The chain employs TRBV5-1 and TRBJ1-3; 8 bases fit TRBD1. The CDR3 is made up of 14 amino acids. Germline CDR1 SGHRS, CDR2 YFSETQ. V shed 4 bases and J 2 bases; nucleotides not matched to a gene: 2.

This chain connects TRBV19 to TRBJ2-7; the match to TRBD1 covers 10 bases. V dropped 0 bases and J dropped 0; count of bases not matched to a gene: 8. Germline values: CDR1 LNHDA, CDR2 SQIVND (reference sequence). The CDR3 length is 18 residues. The CDR3 spells CASSIDLPGQGNSYEQYF. The DNA of the CDR3 is TGTGCCAGTAGTATAGATCTTCCGGGACAGGGGAACTCCTACGAGCAGTACTTC.

Sample share makes this clone medium-sized. The J gene is TRBJ1-2, the V gene TRBV7-6, with 12 bases matching TRBD1. CDR3 length: 14 amino acids. The germline V gene has CDR1 SGHVS and CDR2 FNYEAQ. Trimming at V came to 5 bases and at J to 8 bases, leaving 6 bases not matched to a gene. This chain's CDR3 is CASSTGQGASGYTF. In DNA, the CDR3 is TGTGCCAGCAGCACGGGACAGGGGGCAAGCGGCTACACCTTC.

This clone was seen only once. The rearrangement links TRBV5-6 to TRBJ1-2, with TRBD1 matching over 7 bases. Looked up from germline, CDR1 is SGHDT and CDR2 is YYEEEE. V lost 0 bases to trimming and J lost 0 bases; unmatched junction nucleotides: 8. This CDR3 spans 17 amino acids. CDR3 protein: CASSLEGGQDTNYGYTF. The CDR3 DNA reads as TGTGCCAGCAGCTTGGAGGGCGGACAGGATACTAACTATGGCTACACCTTC.

The chain is built from TRBV7-8 and TRBJ1-1; D is possibly TRBD1 (5 bases). Germline CDR1 SGHVS, CDR2 FQNEAQ. Trimming took 4 bases from V and 6 from J, leaving 21 bases between them. The CDR3 is 16 amino acids. CDR3 DNA sequence: TGTGCCAGCAGCTACGGAGGCGGGGGGGGTATGGCTGAAGCTTTCTTT. Protein product: CASSYGGGGGMAEAFF.

CDR3 residues: CASSDGVILSQPQHF. The CDR3 DNA is TGTGCCAGCAGCGACGGGGTGATACTGAGTCAGCCCCAGCATTTT. The chain employs TRBV5-5 and TRBJ1-5; D remains ambiguous. V shed 4 bases and J shed 6 bases, with 17 bases lying between them. This CDR3 has 15 residues. Germline CDR1 reads SGHKS; CDR2 reads YYEKEE (reference sequence).

The sample holds a few counts of this clone. The CDR3 here is CASSDSGGGSTEAFF. Written as DNA, the CDR3 is TGTGCCAGCAGTGACTCAGGGGGAGGGAGCACTGAAGCTTTCTTT. The gene calls are TRBV6-4 and TRBJ1-1; D may be TRBD1 (6 bases). V lost 0 bases to trimming and J lost 4 bases, with 12 bases between them. The CDR3 is 15 amino acids. CDR1 is MRHNA and CDR2 is SNTAGT in the germline V gene.